This T cell receptor beta chain comes out of a study of human T cells and chemical hapten exposure. Using its own MiXCR run on the RACE reads, TCRdb lists one record per CDR3 protein. Counted here are 200,000 to 300,000 distinct CDR3 sequences, over 8% occurring once; the ten biggest clones make up about 2.1%. Trimming left V 5 bases short and J 5 bases short, with 12 bases between. CDR1 and CDR2 (germline): SGHAT, FQNNGV. CDR3 length: 13 residues. Time point indicated: pre-sensitization, week 0. Regarding treatment: therapeutic diphenylcyclopropenone sensitization with weekly scalp DPC. This clonotype appeared many times.

This clonotype was obtained from a woman aged 40 to 55 with alopecia areata. Some clones in this sample may be carry-over from other donors' samples. Specimen: whole blood, collected in connection with sensitization to the hapten diphenylcyclopropenone (DPC). The gene calls are TRBV11-2 and TRBJ1-1; no firm D call. The CDR3 DNA follows: TGTGCCAGCAGCGGATCTAGAGGTACTGAAGCTTTCTTT. It encodes CASSGSRGTEAFF. Full variable domain (remainder filled in from reference TRBV11-2 and TRBJ1-1): EAGVAQSPRYKIIEKRQSVAFWCNPISGHATLYWYQQILGQGPKLLIQFQNNGVVDDSQLPKDRFSAERLKGVDSTLKIQPAKLEDSAVYLCASSGSRGTEAFFGQGTRLTVV.